A single sample gave rise to the 16 T cell receptor beta chains below, sequenced in a study of T cell repertoires in cytomegalovirus infection. MiXCR, run by TCRdb on the reads, gives a single entry per CDR3 protein. This sample has 450,000 to 550,000 distinct CDR3 sequences; 15% to 20% occur once, and the top ten carry more than 20%. Input material: CD8+ T cells from PBMCs. These receptors were obtained from a human donor in good health (CMV status not recorded). Some clones in this sample may be carry-over from other donors' samples.

This clonotype was seen repeatedly, ten times or more. The chain is built from TRBV7-8 and TRBJ2-3; D is tentatively TRBD1 or TRBD2 (5 bases each). The V gene's germline CDR1 is SGHVS and CDR2 FQNEAQ. Trimming cost V 8 bases and J 2 bases, with 17 bases left between them. CDR3 length equals 15 residues. The CDR3 DNA is TGTGCCAGCGGCTACCCGGGGACCGACACAGATACGCAGTATTTT. Protein: CASGYPGTDTDTQYF.

The chain joins TRBV27 to TRBJ1-1; weak D call: TRBD1 (6 bases). The germline CDR1 and CDR2 sequences are MNHEY and SMNVEV (reference sequence). The length of the CDR3 is 14 residues. Trimming stripped 4 bases from V and 4 bases from J, with 13 bases between. The CDR3 nucleotides read TGTGCCAGCAGTTCCAGGGGAGGGGTCACTGAAGCTTTCTTT. It translates to CASSSRGGVTEAFF.

This clonotype was detected a few times. The chain joins TRBV20-1 to TRBJ2-7, with 7 bases lining up with TRBD1. Looked up from germline, CDR1 is DFQATT and CDR2 is SNEGSKA (reference sequence). The CDR3 has 13 amino acids. V dropped 6 bases and J dropped 3; count of bases not matched to a gene: 8. CDR3 in DNA: TGCAGTGCCACGTCGGACAGGAGCTACGAGCAGTACTTC. This encodes CSATSDRSYEQYF.

This clonotype was observed many times. This chain uses TRBV28 with TRBJ2-1; 10 nucleotides agree with TRBD2. CDR1 and CDR2 (germline): MDHEN, SYDVKM. The CDR3 loop spans 18 amino acids. V dropped 3 bases and J dropped 5; count of bases not matched to a gene: 13. CDR3: CASSFRLAGARGHNEQFF. Here the CDR3 DNA reads TGTGCCAGCAGTTTCCGGCTAGCGGGAGCTCGGGGACACAATGAGCAGTTCTTC.

This clonotype was counted between two and nine times. The chain carries TRBV2 and TRBJ2-7, with TRBD2 matching over 11 bases. The CDR3 totals 16 residues. Germline CDR1 reads SNHLY; CDR2 reads FYNNEI. V dropped 6 bases and J dropped 3; count of bases not matched to a gene: 10. DNA of the CDR3: TGTGCCAGCAGGCCAACCACTAGCGGGAGTAGCTACGAGCAGTACTTC. It codes for CASRPTTSGSSYEQYF.

The sample holds many counts of this clonotype. The chain uses TRBV7-9 and TRBJ2-7; D gene unclear. The germline CDR1 and CDR2 sequences are SEHNR and FQNEAQ (reference sequence). This CDR3 has 14 amino acids. Trimming took off 4 bases at V and 4 bases at J, with 14 bases between the two ends. In DNA, the CDR3 is TGTGCCAGCAGCTCCCGAGAGAACTTTTACGAGCAGTACTTC. It specifies CASSSRENFYEQYF.

This clonotype was detected once. A much more abundant neighbour one base away suggests this may be a read error. The CDR3 carries no conserved terminal phenylalanine or tryptophan, so it likely arises from a read error. The chain carries TRBV2 and TRBJ2-7, with D unresolved. CDR3 length: 13 amino acids. Germline V gene sequence: CDR1 SNHLY, CDR2 FYNNEI. The V end was cut by 9 bases, the J end by 2 bases, with 14 bases between. CDR3 loop: CARGKQSTYEQYL. The DNA for the CDR3 is TGTGCCAGGGGAAAGCAAAGTACCTACGAGCAGTACTTA.

This clonotype has ten or more counts. The rearrangement links TRBV27 to TRBJ2-1, with TRBD2 matching over 7 bases. Germline CDR1 MNHEY, CDR2 SMNVEV (reference sequence). V dropped 4 bases and J dropped 0; count of bases not matched to a gene: 3. The CDR3 loop spans 15 amino acids. The DNA of the CDR3 is TGTGCCAGCAGTTCGAAGCGGGACTCCTACAATGAGCAGTTCTTC. The encoded protein is CASSSKRDSYNEQFF.

This clonotype was observed many times. The chain employs TRBV25-1 and TRBJ1-2; a possible D gene is TRBD1 (6 bases). V gave up 5 bases and J gave up 8 bases, with 15 bases separating them. Per the germline V gene, CDR1 is MGHDK and CDR2 is SYGVNS. The CDR3 consists of 13 residues. CDR3: CASSIIRGSGYTF. The DNA for the CDR3 is TGTGCCAGCAGTATTATCAGGGGCAGCGGCTACACCTTC.

This clonotype was observed at least ten times. The V call is TRBV7-6, the J call TRBJ2-2; D call uncertain. The germline V gene encodes CDR1 SGHVS and CDR2 FNYEAQ. This CDR3 is built from 14 residues. The V end lost 5 bases, the J end lost 6 bases, and 13 bases lay between the germline ends. The CDR3 DNA is TGTGCCAGCAGCGACCACGAAACCTCCGGGGAGCTGTTTTTT. The encoded protein is CASSDHETSGELFF.

The chain employs TRBV20-1 and TRBJ1-5; 7 bases fit TRBD1. The CDR3 loop spans 14 amino acids. V gave up 0 bases and J gave up 4 bases; unmatched junction bases: 3. Germline V gene sequence: CDR1 DFQATT, CDR2 SNEGSKA (reference sequence). The CDR3 bases are TGCAGTGCTAGAGATGCAGGGGGAAATCAGCCCCAGCATTTT. Translating it yields CSARDAGGNQPQHF.

This clonotype showed up just a few times. The chain employs TRBV6-5 and TRBJ2-5; D is perhaps TRBD1 (7 bases). Between the trimmed V and J ends, which lost 5 bases and 3 bases, there was a span of 19 bases. Germline lookup yields CDR1 MNHEY and CDR2 SVGAGI. The CDR3 length is 16 residues. CDR3 region: CASSEPQGRKEETQYF. CDR3 DNA: TGTGCCAGCAGTGAACCACAGGGGAGGAAAGAAGAGACCCAGTACTTC.

This clonotype occurred a few times. CDR3 region: CASSPRRQGTSPLHF. CDR3 DNA sequence: TGTGCCAGCAGTCCCCGCCGGCAGGGTACTTCACCCCTCCACTTT. This chain links TRBV6-1 with TRBJ1-6, with D maybe TRBD1 (5 bases). The CDR3 spans 15 residues. Trimming took off 5 bases at V and 9 bases at J, with 17 bases between the two ends. The germline gives CDR1 MNHNS, CDR2 SASEGT.

J is TRBJ1-6 and V is TRBV27; D is undetermined. V lost 3 bases and J 0 bases, leaving 9 bases between the germline ends. In germline, CDR1 is MNHEY, CDR2 SMNVEV (reference sequence). The CDR3 is 16 residues long. DNA for the CDR3: TGTGCCAGCAGTTTGTCCGGAGGCTCCTATAATTCACCCCTCCACTTT. Translated: CASSLSGGSYNSPLHF.

The chain is built from TRBV4-1 and TRBJ1-1; no clear D. The CDR3 is 15 amino acids. V lost 1 base and J 4 bases, leaving 13 bases between the germline ends. The germline gives CDR1 MGHRA, CDR2 YSYEKL. CDR3 amino acids: CASSQAPQGFTEAFF. Here the CDR3 DNA reads TGCGCCAGCAGCCAAGCCCCCCAAGGGTTCACTGAAGCTTTCTTT.

There are a few counts of this clonotype. The gene calls are TRBV10-3 and TRBJ1-1; no definite D call. This CDR3 contains 14 residues. Trimming left V 6 bases short and J 1 base short, with 12 bases between. Per the germline V gene, CDR1 is ENHRY and CDR2 is SYGVKD. CDR3 nucleotides: TGTGCCATCAGCGCAGCAGGAGCGAACACTGAAGCTTTCTTT. Its translation: CAISAAGANTEAFF.